Presented here are 9 T cell receptor beta chains from one specimen sequenced in a study of cytomegalovirus exposure and HLA in healthy donors. It was with 60 Vbeta and 13 Jbeta primers that the PCR ran. This table comes from immunoSEQ multiplex PCR, and its TCRdb copy is limited to in-frame clones, with some not included. The table lists 70,000 to 100,000 clones, approximately 80% of them singletons. Material: PBMCs. These receptors were obtained from a middle-aged man in good health and CMV-seropositive.

The chain has TRBV20-1 and TRBJ1-2; 7 bases align to TRBD1. Germline CDR1 is DFQATT and CDR2 is SNEGSKA (reference sequence). The ends lost 6 bases at V and 5 bases at J; junction bases unmatched: 0. The CDR3 totals 10 residues. This CDR3 reads CSAGQYGYTF. The CDR3 DNA sequence: TGCAGTGCGGGACAGTATGGCTACACCTTC.

The chain carries TRBV7-9 and TRBJ2-5, with TRBD1 identical over 9 bases. The end of the DNA is better explained by TRBJ2-7, so the J call may be wrong. Germline CDR1 reads SEHNR; CDR2 reads FQNEAQ (reference sequence). This CDR3 is built from 15 residues. The CDR3: CASSQRQGGEYEQYF. The CDR3 DNA reads TGTGCCAGCAGCCAGAGACAGGGGGGGGAATACGAGCAGTACTTC.

The chain combines TRBV5-4 with TRBJ2-1; 8 positions agree with TRBD2. With 4 bases clipped from V and 4 bases from J, the junction kept 7 bases outside the gene matches. This CDR3 has 15 amino acids. CDR1 is SGHNT and CDR2 is YYREEE in the germline V gene (reference sequence). The CDR3 loop reads CASSPGGGRYNEQFF. The DNA of the CDR3 is TGTGCCAGCAGCCCGGGGGGGGGAAGGTACAATGAGCAGTTCTTC.

The J gene is TRBJ2-5, the V gene TRBV6-5, with D unclear. The end of the DNA aligns better with TRBJ2-7, so the J call may be wrong. Germline V gene data show CDR1 as MNHEY and CDR2 as SVGAGI. CDR3 length: 13 residues. CDR3 bases: TGTGCCAGTGCCAAAAAGATGTTCTACGAGCAGTACTTC. Encoded protein: CASAKKMFYEQYF.

The rearrangement joins TRBV30 to TRBJ2-1; 10 nucleotides align to TRBD1. The CDR3 is 14 amino acids. Per germline, CDR1 GTSNPN and CDR2 SVGIG (reference sequence). The trim removed 2 bases at V and 4 bases at J, leaving 2 bases unmatched. Here the CDR3 reads CAWSPGQGYNEQFF. For the CDR3, the DNA is TGTGCCTGGAGTCCGGGACAGGGGTACAATGAGCAGTTCTTC.

This chain joins TRBV2 and TRBJ2-4; 7 bases align to TRBD1. Losses at the gene ends were 5 bases for V and 13 bases for J; bases not matched to a gene: 8. The CDR3 has 12 amino acids. The germline V gene has CDR1 SNHLY and CDR2 FYNNEI. The CDR3 loop reads CASSRDSSPQYF. CDR3 sequence (DNA): TGTGCCAGCAGTCGGGACAGCAGTCCGCAGTACTTC.

The chain couples TRBV7-9 to TRBJ2-7; 11 bases line up with TRBD2. The length of the CDR3 is 14 residues. The germline V gene has CDR1 SEHNR and CDR2 FQNEAQ (reference sequence). The ends lost 3 bases at V and 3 bases at J; junction bases unmatched: 1. The CDR3 region is CASSFGTSGYEQYF. The DNA for the CDR3 is TGTGCCAGCAGCTTCGGGACTAGCGGCTACGAGCAGTACTTC.

This sequence joins TRBV30 and TRBJ2-1; the match to TRBD2 covers 13 bases. The germline CDR1 and CDR2 sequences are GTSNPN and SVGIG (reference sequence). The CDR3 spans 14 residues. Trimming removed 5 bases from V and 10 bases from J; junction bases left unmatched: 8. CDR3 amino acids: CAWAGTSGIGEQFF. DNA for the CDR3: TGTGCCTGGGCCGGGACTAGCGGGATAGGGGAGCAGTTCTTC.

This clone was picked up one time. The V gene is TRBV5-4, the J gene TRBJ2-3, with TRBD2 matching over 9 bases. The CDR3 sequence is 17 residues long. Trimming cost V 0 bases and J 5 bases; bases outside gene matches: 10. The germline V gene has CDR1 SGHNT and CDR2 YYREEE (reference sequence). The CDR3 here is CASSLVAAGGRKDTQYF. The CDR3 DNA reads as TGTGCCAGCAGCTTGGTTGCTGCGGGAGGGCGTAAAGATACGCAGTATTTT.